This is a list of T cell receptor beta chains from one sample in a study of patients and donors after allogeneic stem cell transplantation. TCRdb passed the RT-PCR reads through MiXCR, listing each CDR3 protein once. Here the sample spans about 90,000 distinct CDR3 sequences, roughly 48% being singletons. The sample consisted of blood, either unsorted or a sorted T cell fraction (not recorded which). All receptors derive from a human donor who was either an allogeneic HSCT recipient or a stem cell or donor lymphocyte infusion donor (not recorded which). It is not recorded whose cells these are; they may come from a transplant donor. The CDR3 runs from the conserved cysteine through the conserved F or W. The D gene is left open where the match is weak. Clone size, where shown, is once, few, many, or a class for clones that have expanded.

V gene,J gene,clone size,D gene,CDR3 protein,CDR3 DNA
TRBV30,TRBJ1-2,few,TRBD1,CAWSAGTASPNYGYTF,TGTGCCTGGAGTGCCGGGACAGCCTCCCCTAACTATGGCTACACCTTC
TRBV7-3,TRBJ1-5,few,-,CASSFRGGNQPQHF,TGTGCCAGCAGCTTCCGGGGGGGCAATCAGCCCCAGCATTTT
TRBV6-5,TRBJ1-2,few,-,CASSYGEGSSYYGYTF,TGTGCCAGCAGTTACGGGGAGGGGTCGTCCTACTATGGCTACACCTTC
TRBV11-3,TRBJ2-7,-,-,CASSLGGIRGNEQYF,TGTGCCAGCAGCTTAGGCGGGATCCGGGGGAACGAGCAGTACTTC
TRBV5-1,TRBJ1-2,-,-,CASSLETRGYGYTF,TGCGCCAGCAGCTTGGAGACGAGGGGATATGGCTACACCTTC
TRBV29-1,TRBJ2-7,few,-,CSAGPLDEQYF,TGCAGCGCGGGGCCCTTGGACGAGCAGTACTTC
TRBV4-1,TRBJ1-2,few,TRBD1,CASSQIPGQGFYGYTF,TGCGCCAGCAGCCAGATTCCGGGACAGGGTTTCTATGGCTACACCTTC
TRBV20-1,TRBJ1-3,-,-,CSASGLSSGNTIYF,TGCAGTGCTTCCGGGCTAAGCTCTGGAAACACCATATATTTT
TRBV28,TRBJ1-6,-,TRBD1,CASSFGQALPLHF,TGTGCCAGCAGTTTCGGACAGGCTCTGCCCCTCCACTTT
TRBV6-2/TRBV6-3,TRBJ2-7,-,-,CASSKDTGILAQQYF,TGTGCCAGCAGTAAAGACACAGGGATTCTTGCGCAACAGTACTTC
TRBV4-2,TRBJ1-5,few,-,CASSQDPMSNQPQHF,TGTGCCAGCAGCCAAGATCCAATGAGCAATCAGCCCCAGCATTTT
TRBV3-1,TRBJ2-5,-,TRBD2,CASSKLAGVRETQYF,TGTGCCAGCAGCAAACTAGCGGGAGTGCGGGAGACCCAGTACTTC
TRBV6-5,TRBJ1-2,few,TRBD1,CASSYSRGPYGYTF,TGTGCCAGCAGTTACTCGAGGGGGCCCTATGGCTACACCTTC
TRBV7-2,TRBJ2-5,-,-,CASSGRQGSETQYF,TGTGCCAGCAGCGGAAGGCAGGGGTCGGAGACCCAGTACTTC
TRBV20-1,TRBJ1-2,-,-,CSAPGRANYGYTF,TGCAGTGCCCCAGGTCGGGCTAACTATGGCTACACCTTC
TRBV20-1,TRBJ1-1,few,-,CSARIRRTNTEAFF,TGCAGTGCTAGGATCCGTAGAACTAACACTGAAGCTTTCTTT
TRBV29-1,TRBJ2-7,-,-,CSVKTAGNVYEQYF,TGCAGCGTTAAAACGGCGGGGAATGTCTACGAGCAGTACTTC
TRBV12-3/TRBV12-4,TRBJ1-5,-,-,CASKEQTGGHQPQHF,TGTGCCAGCAAAGAACAGACCGGGGGGCATCAGCCCCAGCATTTT
TRBV7-9,TRBJ1-1,-,-,CASSQRPEVNTEAFF,TGTGCCAGCAGCCAGCGACCCGAGGTTAACACTGAAGCTTTCTTT
TRBV4-3,TRBJ2-1,-,TRBD1,CASSQGQGRNEQFF,TGCGCCAGCAGCCAAGGACAGGGTCGCAATGAGCAGTTCTTC
TRBV5-1,TRBJ1-1,few,-,CASSFNFGPEAFF,TGCGCCAGCAGCTTTAATTTTGGGCCTGAAGCTTTCTTT
TRBV25-1,TRBJ2-7,-,TRBD1,CASSVPGQGVEEQYF,TGTGCCAGCAGTGTACCGGGACAGGGGGTTGAAGAGCAGTACTTC
TRBV7-9,TRBJ1-2,-,-,CASSIGTPYGYTF,TGTGCCAGCAGCATCGGGACACCCTATGGCTACACCTTC
TRBV5-1,TRBJ2-3,-,-,CASSPYNDYTDTQYF,TGCGCCAGCAGCCCATACAACGACTACACAGATACGCAGTATTTT
TRBV7-2,TRBJ1-2,few,TRBD1,CASSPLGDSRDTF,TGTGCCAGCAGCCCCTTAGGGGACAGCCGCGACACCTTC
TRBV28,TRBJ1-5,-,-,CASRAQVRNQPQHF,TGTGCCAGCAGGGCGCAGGTCCGAAATCAGCCCCAGCATTTT
TRBV7-9,TRBJ1-1,-,-,CASSSPNTLPFANTEAFF,TGTGCCAGCAGCTCGCCCAACACCCTCCCCTTTGCGAACACTGAAGCTTTCTTT
TRBV4-3,TRBJ1-5,few,TRBD1,CASSQDMYRGRAQPQHF,TGCGCCAGCAGCCAAGATATGTACAGGGGGCGCGCTCAGCCCCAGCATTTT
TRBV12-3/TRBV12-4,TRBJ1-1,few,-,CASSLGGAGNTEAFF,TGTGCCAGCAGTTTAGGGGGTGCGGGCAACACTGAAGCTTTCTTT
TRBV29-1,TRBJ1-2,-,-,CSVDWVAGYTF,TGCAGCGTTGACTGGGTCGCTGGCTACACCTTC
TRBV6-5,TRBJ1-2,-,TRBD1,CASSYSGQGLSGYTF,TGTGCCAGCAGTTACTCAGGACAGGGTTTGAGCGGCTACACCTTC
TRBV4-2,TRBJ2-2,few,-,CASSPEGGRSNTGELFF,TGTGCCAGCAGCCCCGAGGGGGGGAGATCGAACACCGGGGAGCTGTTTTTT
TRBV27,TRBJ1-6,-,-,CASSSSGGQTSPLHF,TGTGCCAGCAGTTCTAGCGGTGGGCAAACTTCACCCCTCCACTTT